This T cell receptor (beta chain) comes out of a study of chemoradiotherapy in HPV16-positive cancers (dated by TCRdb to between 2020 and 2023). With regard to the full study: Candidate HPV-specific T-cell clones and common TCR motifs were defined through functional T-cell assays on cells from a couple of HPV16-positive patients. The study set out to ask whether T-cell immunity against the HPV oncoproteins E6 and E7 changes over the course of chemoradiotherapy and whether that immunity affects survival. Next, the candidate HPV-specific TCRs and motifs were followed in TCR repertoires from around 93 patients with HPV-related cancers. General conclusions and limits of the study: Improved recurrence-free survival in HPV16-positive patients was associated with expansion of HPV-responsive T cells during chemoradiotherapy. Expansion of candidate HPV-specific clones and E7-related TCR motifs was observed in the tumor microenvironment during treatment, whereas no such expansion was observed for non-HPV-specific T cells. Only two HPV16-positive patients were used to derive the functional definition of HPV-specific T cells, and the survival association was reported for HPV16-positive patients.

Remarks on this clone: Its antigen is unknown. Base quality data are lacking; no much larger clone is found one base away.

Library preparation was by the immunoSEQ multiplex PCR assay. TCRdb obtained this table from immuneACCESS and retained in-frame rearrangements with V and J assigned. These tables miss some clones; where compared with another copy, unresolved V genes account for less than half of the shortfall, and the remainder is unexplained. This sample gives tens of thousands of clones in total; more than 75% of them show up just once. Roughly 3.3% of the sample goes to the ten largest clones. Repertoires were sampled multiple times during chemoradiotherapy, which allowed clonal expansion in the tumor microenvironment to be followed. V sheds 7 bases and J sheds 5 bases, leaving 16 bases between their ends. The CDR3 starts with the cysteine, ends with the phenylalanine, and has 14 residues. The kept DNA is CDR3 alone, 42 bases in frame from the first base. CDR1 and CDR2 were assigned from the germline V gene (reference sequence) as MNHEY and SMNVEV.

The sequenced sample was blood, obtained from a patient who underwent chemoradiotherapy. This clonotype originated in a human donor with HPV-associated anogenital cancer. This chain is built from TRBV27 and TRBJ2-3; the D gene may be TRBD1 or TRBD2, since each aligns over 5 bases. CDR3 loop: CASTHGTGRDTQYF. The nucleotide sequence is given as TGTGCCAGCACTCATGGGACGGGAAGAGATACGCAGTATTTT.